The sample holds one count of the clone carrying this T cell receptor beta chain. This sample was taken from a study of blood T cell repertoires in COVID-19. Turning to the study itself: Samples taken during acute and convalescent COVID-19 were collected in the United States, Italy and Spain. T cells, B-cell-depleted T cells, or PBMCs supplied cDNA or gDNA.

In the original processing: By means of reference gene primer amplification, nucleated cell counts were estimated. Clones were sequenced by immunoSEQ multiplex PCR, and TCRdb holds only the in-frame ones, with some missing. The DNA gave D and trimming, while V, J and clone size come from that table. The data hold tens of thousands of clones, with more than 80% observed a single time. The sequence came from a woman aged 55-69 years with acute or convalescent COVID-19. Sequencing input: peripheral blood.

This CDR3 is CASSLYGAMNTEAFF. For the CDR3, the DNA is TGTGCCAGCAGTTTGTATGGGGCGATGAACACTGAAGCTTTCTTT. The chain couples TRBV27 to TRBJ1-1, with D maybe TRBD1 (5 bases). V was pared by 3 bases and J by 0 bases, with 11 bases between. The CDR3 spans 15 residues. The germline V gene encodes CDR1 MNHEY and CDR2 SMNVEV (reference sequence).